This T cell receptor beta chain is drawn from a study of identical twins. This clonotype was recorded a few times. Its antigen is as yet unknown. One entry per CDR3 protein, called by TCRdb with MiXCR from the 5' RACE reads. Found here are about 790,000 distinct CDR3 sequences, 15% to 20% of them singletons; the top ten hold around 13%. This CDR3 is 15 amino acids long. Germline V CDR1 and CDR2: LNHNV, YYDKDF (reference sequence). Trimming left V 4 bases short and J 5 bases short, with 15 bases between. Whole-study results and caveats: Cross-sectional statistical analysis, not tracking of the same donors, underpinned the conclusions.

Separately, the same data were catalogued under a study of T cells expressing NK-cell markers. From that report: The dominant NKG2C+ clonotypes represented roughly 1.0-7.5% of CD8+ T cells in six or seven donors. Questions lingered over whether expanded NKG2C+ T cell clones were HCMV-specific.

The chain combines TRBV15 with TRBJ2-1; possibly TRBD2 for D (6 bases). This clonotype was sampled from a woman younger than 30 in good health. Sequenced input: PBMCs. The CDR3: CATSNAGWEDNEQFF. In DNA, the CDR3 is TGTGCCACCAGCAACGCAGGGTGGGAGGACAATGAGCAGTTCTTC.